A selection of T cell receptor beta chains follows, all from one sample in a study of T cell repertoires in cytomegalovirus infection. TCRdb re-called the reads with MiXCR, one entry per CDR3 protein. The data show 250,000 or so distinct CDR3 sequences, about a sixth seen once. Material for sequencing was CD8+ T cells from PBMCs. The source is a human donor in good health (CMV status not recorded). Some clones in this sample may be carry-over from other donors' samples. Both conserved end residues are trimmed from each CDR3.

V gene,J gene,CDR3 protein
TRBV4-3,TRBJ1-4,ASSQAWVANEKLF
TRBV2,TRBJ2-5,ASKIEPGPSETQY
TRBV11-1,TRBJ2-7,ASSPTSGFSYEQY
TRBV6-6,TRBJ2-7,ASTPSNWIEQY
TRBV20-1,TRBJ2-7,SARGYRRGVVYEQY
TRBV7-9,TRBJ2-1,ASSSPGAHNHNEQF
TRBV25-1,TRBJ2-2,ASSDPRFAGSRPGELF
TRBV12-5,TRBJ1-1,ASGQRQGWSTEAF
TRBV7-6,TRBJ1-1,ASSVGTLNTEAF
TRBV3-1,TRBJ2-3,ASSQEGSHSLGWRTDTQY
TRBV25-1,TRBJ1-2,ASSTTSNYGYT
TRBV28,TRBJ2-5,ASSMTGEPRETQY
TRBV28,TRBJ1-1,ASRLFLAEAF
TRBV19,TRBJ1-1,ASHADGSTEAF
TRBV5-6,TRBJ1-2,ASSTQGGYGYT
TRBV19,TRBJ2-2,ASRGSTNTGELF
TRBV20-1,TRBJ2-1,SADDRGDNEQF
TRBV28,TRBJ2-3,ASSPVQEITDTQY
TRBV6-2/TRBV6-3,TRBJ2-7,ASSYDRTYEQY
TRBV7-6,TRBJ2-1,ASSLGVTDSYNEQF
TRBV7-6,TRBJ2-3,ASSPFRTQTNTQY
TRBV6-2/TRBV6-3,TRBJ2-7,ASSRDFEYEQY
TRBV14,TRBJ2-1,ASSQGGGPV
TRBV5-4,TRBJ1-4,ASSSGTGIGTNEKLF
TRBV29-1,TRBJ2-3,SVEELGISTDTQY
TRBV6-2/TRBV6-3,TRBJ1-1,ASSYGQLNIEAF
TRBV6-5,TRBJ2-3,ASQQGARADTQY
TRBV25-1,TRBJ1-5,ASSDGDSDQKNSNQPQH
TRBV7-9,TRBJ1-3,ASSSPGTGRNTIY
TRBV29-1,TRBJ2-7,SVTTSGETYEQY
TRBV25-1,TRBJ2-7,ASSADLYEQY